Listed below are T cell receptor beta chains from one sample, sequenced in a study of CXCR3-negative and CXCR3-positive naive CD8 T cells. TCRdb reprocessed the 5' RACE reads and reports one entry per CDR3 protein, with no DNA. Its table lists approximately 66,000 distinct CDR3 sequences. Sequencing used naive CXCR3- CD8+ T cells from blood. Source of these receptors: a human donor in good health. Some clones in this sample may be carry-over from other donors' samples. Each CDR3 is given with its conserved first and last residue. The order of the fields is V gene, J gene, CDR3 protein.

TRBV15	TRBJ2-5	CATSMWGWSQETQYF
TRBV4-3	TRBJ1-1	CASSQGRLMNTEAFF
TRBV7-7	TRBJ2-1	CASSSTLADLNEQFF
TRBV23-1	TRBJ2-3	CASSPTSGGIYETDTKYF
TRBV27	TRBJ2-5	CASRLAGGTETQYF
TRBV28	TRBJ1-2	CASLPQYNFPYGYTF
TRBV5-6	TRBJ1-2	CASSLGNYGYTF
TRBV5-1	TRBJ2-5	CASSLEGLRQGLLETQYF
TRBV14	TRBJ2-1	CASSRLTSGRGNEQFF
TRBV19	TRBJ2-7	CASSATSGSHEQYF
TRBV6-4	TRBJ1-5	CASSEGDSNQPQHF
TRBV2	TRBJ2-1	CASSEQTDRYNEQFF
TRBV7-6	TRBJ2-1	CASSLGPGLPNEQFF
TRBV4-3	TRBJ2-2	CASSQDFSGGNTGELFF
TRBV10-3	TRBJ2-1	CAISDPPANEQFF
TRBV5-1	TRBJ1-1	CASSFVEAGTEAFF
TRBV10-3	TRBJ2-5	CAISESSLGTKETQYF
TRBV5-8	TRBJ1-5	CASSFGGGEWRQPQHF
TRBV7-3	TRBJ2-1	CASSPLVGPTYNEQFF
TRBV7-7	TRBJ2-3	CASSLVGRERPEDTQYF
TRBV6-5	TRBJ2-6	CASSYSQGSGANVLTF
TRBV4-3	TRBJ1-2	CASSQDRATAHYGYTF
TRBV28	TRBJ2-1	CASSLDLPEDEQFF
TRBV10-3	TRBJ1-1	CAISEGPGRNTEAFF
TRBV3-1	TRBJ2-2	CASSQDAAYTGELFF
TRBV12-3/TRBV12-4	TRBJ2-2	CASSYRLSTGELFF
TRBV29-1	TRBJ2-5	CSVEGGNIEETQYF
TRBV7-6	TRBJ2-7	CASSLGAYSYEQYF
TRBV28	TRBJ2-3	CASSIGPGTDTQYF
TRBV19	TRBJ2-1	CASSIPTGAGNEQFF
TRBV9	TRBJ1-6	CASSVASTTGTGNSPLHF
TRBV7-6	TRBJ2-5	CASSLLLEEETQYF
TRBV29-1	TRBJ2-7	CSVVTGDSYEQYF
TRBV28	TRBJ2-5	CASSEGQAETQYF
TRBV7-6	TRBJ2-3	CASSFGQARDTQYF
TRBV5-1	TRBJ2-1	CASSSLAGADNEQFF
TRBV27	TRBJ2-1	CASSATGTNEQFF
TRBV7-2	TRBJ2-3	CASSLGADTQYF
TRBV7-6	TRBJ1-1	CASSLSGDSNTEAFF
TRBV12-3/TRBV12-4	TRBJ2-5	CASSPRVRETQYF
TRBV29-1	TRBJ2-2	CSVEGATSGSSGPTGELFF
TRBV28	TRBJ2-7	CASRQAGDSYEQYF
TRBV28	TRBJ2-2	CGVRGPAGELFF
TRBV6-6	TRBJ2-1	CASSYGGGPEQFF
TRBV11-2	TRBJ2-3	CASSLWGLARGSTDTQYF
TRBV29-1	TRBJ2-1	CSALSTGTSGSVEQFF
TRBV29-1	TRBJ1-5	CSGGQGPGQPQHF
TRBV19	TRBJ2-1	CASSKVNEQFF
TRBV29-1	TRBJ2-1	CSAPGGEGDNEQFF
TRBV6-5	TRBJ1-2	CASSYARVSMDGYTF
TRBV7-3	TRBJ2-1	CASSSSLHNEQFF
TRBV29-1	TRBJ2-1	CSGASGIHNEQFF
TRBV14	TRBJ2-7	CASSGGFQGAEQYF
TRBV4-3	TRBJ2-1	CASSQDDGNEQFF
TRBV7-9	TRBJ2-1	CASSFNPGQPSTYNEQFF
TRBV7-6	TRBJ2-5	CASSRTGELETQYF
TRBV29-1	TRBJ1-5	CSVSRRVREGDQPQHF
TRBV4-3	TRBJ1-3	CASSQDKLAVGNTIYF
TRBV4-2	TRBJ2-7	CASSPTVDSYEQYF